Sequencing of this T cell receptor (beta chain) was carried out in a study of cytomegalovirus exposure and HLA in healthy donors. Only a few counts were recorded for this clone. Its antigen is undetermined. The donors were members of the validation cohort comprising some 130 subjects, separate from the roughly 700-subject first cohort. Here immunoSEQ multiplex PCR was the method, and the copy in TCRdb shows in-frame clones only, minus some. The sample has hundreds of thousands of clones, approximately 84% seen once. General observations from the study: Generally TCR sequences proved uncommon, though certain public TCRs appeared in numerous donors. Accounts indicate the classifier identified cytomegalovirus status with strong specificity and sensitivity. The study listed 164 cytomegalovirus-associated TCR beta chains.

The CDR3 spans 13 residues. The V and J ends lost 4 bases and 1 base respectively, with 4 bases between them. CDR1 is MNHEY and CDR2 is SMNVEV in the germline V gene (reference sequence). The chain uses TRBV27 and TRBJ2-2; D gene unclear. Input material: PBMCs. The sequence derives from a man between 18 and 29 years old in good health and CMV-seropositive. The CDR3 protein is CASSWVNTGELFF. CDR3 DNA sequence: TGTGCCAGCAGTTGGGTGAACACCGGGGAGCTGTTTTTT.